Shown below are 18 T cell receptor beta chains from a single sample sequenced in a study of cytotoxic CD8 clonotypes in ibrutinib-treated CLL. Method: immunoSEQ multiplex PCR; TCRdb's copy keeps in-frame clones and lacks some. The sample gives 330,000 or so clones, around 66% of which show up once; roughly 6% is in the top ten. The sequencing here drew on PBMCs, taken after 36 months of ibrutinib treatment. The receptors come from a human donor with chronic lymphocytic leukemia.

The chain is built from TRBV4-3 and TRBJ2-3, with D perhaps matching TRBD1 (6 bases). This CDR3 is 14 amino acids long. The V and J ends lost 4 bases and 2 bases respectively, with 10 bases between them. Per germline, CDR1 LGHNA and CDR2 YSLEER. CDR3 loop: CASSLRTATDTQYF. CDR3 DNA: TGCGCCAGCAGCCTGCGGACAGCCACAGATACGCAGTATTTT.

DNA for the CDR3: TGCGCCAGCAGCCCGACAGCAGGAAACACTGAAGCTTTCTTT. As protein: CASSPTAGNTEAFF. The rearrangement uses TRBV5-1 and TRBJ1-1; TRBD1 might be the D (5 bases). Germline values: CDR1 SGHRS, CDR2 YFSETQ. V lost 4 bases and J 2 bases, leaving 12 bases between the germline ends. There are 14 residues in the CDR3. Drawing the rest from reference TRBV5-1 and TRBJ1-1, the complete variable domain is KAGVTQTPRYLIKTRGQQVTLSCSPISGHRSVSWYQQTPGQGLQFLFEYFSETQRNKGNFPGRFSGRQFSNSRSEMNVSTLELGDSALYLCASSPTAGNTEAFFGQGTRLTVV.

This chain joins TRBV7-2 and TRBJ2-5; D not resolved. Deletions cut 5 bases from V and 2 bases from J, with 9 bases between. This CDR3 is built from 13 residues. CDR1 is SGHTA and CDR2 is FQGNSA in the germline V gene. For the CDR3, the DNA is TGTGCCAGCAGCCGAAGAACGCAAGAGACCCAGTACTTC. Translated, it gives CASSRRTQETQYF.

The chain joins TRBV25-1 to TRBJ2-7; TRBD1 might be the D (5 bases). CDR1 is MGHDK, CDR2 SYGVNS, per germline. V lost 0 bases and J lost 7, with 10 bases in between. The CDR3 contains 13 residues. DNA of the CDR3: TGTGCCAGCAGTGAATATTGGGGCAATGAGCAGTACTTC. Translated, it gives CASSEYWGNEQYF.

This sequence joins TRBV29-1 and TRBJ2-5; 9 bases are shared with TRBD2. The V segment lost 6 bases and the J segment 7 bases; nucleotides outside the gene matches: 9. Germline CDR1 SQVTM, CDR2 ANQGSEA. CDR3 length: 13 residues. In nucleotides, the CDR3 is TGCAGCGTATTAGCGGGAGATCCAGTGACCCAGTACTTC. It is translated as CSVLAGDPVTQYF.

The chain links TRBV28 to TRBJ1-5; no definite D call. This CDR3 has 14 amino acids. Germline CDR1 reads MDHEN; CDR2 reads SYDVKM. Trimming removed 6 bases from V and 2 bases from J, with 11 bases in between. This CDR3 reads CASRHDTGNQPQHF. The CDR3 DNA sequence: TGTGCCAGCAGACACGACACTGGCAATCAGCCCCAGCATTTT.

In DNA form, the CDR3 reads TGTGCCAGCAGCCCGTTGGGTCCCAGATTCCAAGAGACCCAGTACTTC. As protein: CASSPLGPRFQETQYF. The chain carries TRBV11-2 and TRBJ2-5; D remains unclear. This CDR3 region has 16 residues. Germline CDR1 SGHAT, CDR2 FQNNGV. Trimming pared 5 bases from V and 1 base from J, leaving 17 bases between.

This clone came up a few times. J is TRBJ2-5 and V is TRBV7-6; D is ambiguous. CDR1 and CDR2 from the germline V gene are SGHVS and FNYEAQ. This CDR3 spans 13 amino acids. Trimming cost V 3 bases and J 1 base, with 6 bases left between them. CDR3 DNA sequence: TGTGCCAGCAGCTTCCGACGCCAAGAGACCCAGTACTTC. Translating it yields CASSFRRQETQYF.

The chain recombines TRBV6-1 with TRBJ1-2; unclear D gene. V lost 3 bases and J lost 6, with 11 bases in between. The CDR3 is made up of 13 amino acids. Germline lookup yields CDR1 MNHNS and CDR2 SASEGT. CDR3 nucleotide sequence: TGTGCCAGCAGTGATACGGAGACTAATGGCTACACCTTC. Amino acid sequence: CASSDTETNGYTF.

This clone was detected once. The chain is built from TRBV5-1 and TRBJ2-2, with D possibly matching TRBD1 (6 bases). The germline V and J ends were trimmed by 3 bases and 8 bases, with 17 bases remaining between them. This CDR3 has 15 amino acids. Germline V CDR1 and CDR2: SGHRS, YFSETQ. The DNA of the CDR3 is TGCGCCAGCAGCTGGGGACAACCCACAGCGGGGGAGCTGTTTTTT. Amino acids: CASSWGQPTAGELFF.

CDR3 sequence reads: CASSHRDREFVGYTF. In DNA, the CDR3 is TGCGCCAGCAGCCACCGGGACAGGGAATTTGTCGGCTACACCTTC. The chain uses TRBV4-1 and TRBJ1-2; TRBD1 matches at 9 bases. The V segment lost 3 bases and the J segment 8 bases; nucleotides outside the gene matches: 10. Germline values: CDR1 MGHRA, CDR2 YSYEKL. This CDR3 has 15 amino acids.

This clone was picked up one time. V gene TRBV5-1 combines with J gene TRBJ2-5; 7 bases are a match to TRBD1. This CDR3 has 16 residues. J lost 4 bases, V lost 4 bases, and 13 bases had no gene match. In germline, CDR1 is SGHRS, CDR2 YFSETQ. Written as DNA, the CDR3 is TGCGCCAGCAGCCGCACCCTAGACAGGGCGGGAGAGACCCAGTACTTC. Its protein is CASSRTLDRAGETQYF.

This clone turned up a few times. The V and J genes are TRBV7-2 and TRBJ2-7, with unresolved D. Germline V gives CDR1 SGHTA, CDR2 FQGNSA. The ends were cut back, 3 bases at V and 2 bases at J, with 14 bases in the middle. The CDR3 runs to 15 residues. The CDR3 nucleotides read TGTGCCAGCAGCTTGACCCGGCAGGCAACCTACGAGCAGTACTTC. Translated: CASSLTRQATYEQYF.

This chain joins TRBV18 and TRBJ2-7, with 8 bases aligning to TRBD1. V was pared by 2 bases and J by 6 bases, with 9 bases of the junction left unmatched. In germline, CDR1 is KGHSH, CDR2 LQKENI. The CDR3 contains 15 residues. The CDR3 here is CASSPRQGAAGEQYF. DNA of the CDR3: TGTGCCAGCTCACCAAGGCAGGGGGCCGCTGGCGAGCAGTACTTC.

A single count supports this clone. This sequence joins TRBV27 and TRBJ1-5; D is ambiguous. Germline CDR1 and CDR2: MNHEY and SMNVEV (reference sequence). Trimming took 0 bases from V and 3 from J, leaving 9 bases between them. The CDR3 consists of 15 residues. The CDR3 sequence: CASSLSGSPNQPQHF. DNA for the CDR3: TGTGCCAGCAGTTTATCTGGGTCGCCCAATCAGCCCCAGCATTTT.

The chain is built from TRBV6-6 and TRBJ1-2; 7 nucleotides match TRBD1. CDR3 length: 16 residues. V lost 1 base, J lost 4 bases, and 9 bases stayed unmatched. CDR1 is MNHNY, CDR2 SVGAGI, per germline (reference sequence). CDR3: CASSYYGTVGLYGYTF. The CDR3 coding sequence is TGTGCCAGCAGTTACTACGGGACAGTCGGGCTCTATGGCTACACCTTC.

V gene TRBV6-5 combines with J gene TRBJ2-5, with D perhaps TRBD2 (6 bases). Per the germline V gene, CDR1 is MNHEY and CDR2 is SVGAGI. The CDR3 is 14 residues long. The germline V and J ends were trimmed by 6 bases and 4 bases, with 15 bases remaining between them. As DNA, the CDR3 is TGTGCCAGCAGACGACTAGTCTGGGGAGAGACCCAGTACTTC. It yields the protein CASRRLVWGETQYF.

J is TRBJ2-7 and V is TRBV5-4, with 7 bases that match TRBD1. The CDR3 loop spans 13 amino acids. Trimming cost V 6 bases and J 5 bases; bases outside gene matches: 8. Germline V gene data show CDR1 as SGHNT and CDR2 as YYREEE (reference sequence). The CDR3 spells CASKLGGANEQYF. Here the CDR3 DNA reads TGTGCCAGCAAACTAGGGGGCGCGAACGAGCAGTACTTC.